This T cell receptor (beta chain) was found in a study of control samples from healthy donors and cancer patients. Germline V gene lookup returns CDR1 GTSNPN and CDR2 SVGIG (reference sequence). Trimming removed 0 bases from V and 3 bases from J, with 15 bases in between. The CDR3 covers 16 residues. The protocol was immunoSEQ multiplex PCR, while the TCRdb copy is restricted to in-frame clones and leaves out a portion. The sample lists around 70,000 clones, 83% occurring once. This sequence was found in a man aged 60 to 69 in good health. The sample taken for sequencing was blood. The genes are TRBV30 and TRBJ1-3; maybe TRBD1 (6 bases). The CDR3 DNA reads TGTGCCTGGAGTGTACTCCCCACAGGGCTTGGAAACACCATATATTTT. Translation gives CAWSVLPTGLGNTIYF.